This T cell receptor (beta chain) emerged from a study of cytomegalovirus exposure and HLA in healthy donors. Across the whole study: Among the roughly 400 genotyped donors, 65% to 85% were placed in the Caucasian-associated ancestry cluster. Overall study findings and caveats: For TCR beta chains, V- and J-gene trimming was later linked to a missense DCLRE1C variant. The listing of 150 to 200 TCR beta chains classed them as cytomegalovirus-associated. Published work reported that the classifier diagnosed cytomegalovirus status with high specificity and sensitivity.

Points on this clone: Its antigen is not known.

Both 60 Vbeta primers and 13 Jbeta primers went into the PCR. Clones were sequenced by immunoSEQ multiplex PCR, and TCRdb holds only the in-frame ones, with some missing. The repertoire includes under 70,000 clones, roughly 73% of them detected once, and approximately 5.4% sits in the top ten. V was pared by 7 bases and J by 6 bases, with 4 bases of the junction left unmatched. There are 13 residues in the CDR3. Looked up from germline, CDR1 is SGHRS and CDR2 is YFSETQ. The sequence was obtained from a male donor in good health and CMV-seropositive. The sample consisted of PBMCs. The rearrangement links TRBV5-1 to TRBJ2-1; TRBD2 matches at 10 bases. The DNA of the CDR3 is TGCGCCAGCCGTAGCGGGGGGTCCAATGAGCAGTTCTTC. Protein product: CASRSGGSNEQFF.